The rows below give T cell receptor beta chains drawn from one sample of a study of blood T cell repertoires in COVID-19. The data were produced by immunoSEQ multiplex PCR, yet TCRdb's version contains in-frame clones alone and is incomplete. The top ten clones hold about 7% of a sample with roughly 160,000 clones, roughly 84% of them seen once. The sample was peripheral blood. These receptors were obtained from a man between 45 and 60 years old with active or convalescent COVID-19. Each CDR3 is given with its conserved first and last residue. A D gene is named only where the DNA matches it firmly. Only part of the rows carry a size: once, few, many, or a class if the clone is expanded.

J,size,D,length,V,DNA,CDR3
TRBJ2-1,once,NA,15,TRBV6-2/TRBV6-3,TGTGCCAGCAGTTCAGTAGCGGAGATCTACAATGAGCAGTTCTTC,CASSSVAEIYNEQFF
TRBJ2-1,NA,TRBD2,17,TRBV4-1,TGCGCCAGCAGCCAAGAGCCTAGCGGGAGAAGGACGAATGAGCAGTTCTTC,CASSQEPSGRRTNEQFF
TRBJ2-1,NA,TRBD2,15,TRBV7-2,TGTGCCAGCAGCCCCACAGCGGGGGGGCTTGCTGAGCAGTTCTTC,CASSPTAGGLAEQFF
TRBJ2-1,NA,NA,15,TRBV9,TGTGCCAGCAGCTCCCGGGCCGAAGGAGGCAATGAGCAGTTCTTC,CASSSRAEGGNEQFF
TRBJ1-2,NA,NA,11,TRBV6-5,TGTGCCAGCACTCTGAGTCTGGGCAAAGACTTC,CASTLSLGKDF
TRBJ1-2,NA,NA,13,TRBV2,TGTGCCAGCATGCACCGGAGGTCTTATGGCTACACCTTC,CASMHRRSYGYTF
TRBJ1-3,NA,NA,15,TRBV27,TGTGCCAGCAGTTTGGACGGGAGCTCTGGAAACACCATATATTTT,CASSLDGSSGNTIYF
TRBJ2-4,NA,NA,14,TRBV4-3,TGCGCCAGCAGCCAAGACAGGTCTAAAAACATTCAGTACTTC,CASSQDRSKNIQYF
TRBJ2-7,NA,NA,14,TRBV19,TGTGCCAGTAGTAGGACGGGGGGCACCTACGAGCAGTACTTC,CASSRTGGTYEQYF
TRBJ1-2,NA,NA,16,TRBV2,TGTGCCAGCAGCGGAGACAGGACGGCTACTAACTATGGCTACACCTTC,CASSGDRTATNYGYTF
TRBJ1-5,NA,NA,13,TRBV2,TGTGCCAGCGCGACAGGCCTCAATCAGCCCCAGCATTTT,CASATGLNQPQHF
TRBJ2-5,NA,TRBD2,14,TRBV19,TGTGCCAGTACCCAGCGGGGGGGGATAGAGACCCAGTACTTC,CASTQRGGIETQYF